Below are 3 T cell receptor beta chains sequenced from a single sample in a study of memory CD4+ T cells and cytomegalovirus serostatus. The sort gate was single viable CD3+CD4+CD8-CD45RO+ cells for memory CD4+ T cells. TCRdb's copy holds only in-frame clones and misses some; the assay was immunoSEQ multiplex PCR. This table holds 56,000 or so clones, around three quarters found once. Material: memory CD4+ T cells from blood. Every receptor here comes from an adult in good health and CMV-seronegative. Some clones in this sample may be carry-over from other donors' samples.

This clone was counted a few times. This chain joins TRBV12-5 and TRBJ1-5; possible D gene TRBD1, 5 bases. The V end lost 7 bases, the J end lost 4 bases, and 23 bases lay between the germline ends. The CDR3 consists of 17 residues. CDR1 LGHNT and CDR2 FRNRAP come from the germline V gene. The CDR3 sequence: CASASGHSGLPNQPQHF. The CDR3, as DNA: TGTGCTAGTGCTAGCGGCCACTCGGGACTGCCTAATCAGCCCCAGCATTTT.

CDR3 sequence: CASSPYRPGELFF. The CDR3 region has the DNA TGTGCCAGCAGCCCATATCGGCCCGGGGAGCTGTTTTTT. The chain employs TRBV6-5 and TRBJ2-2; D not certain. This CDR3 spans 13 amino acids. Germline CDR1 reads MNHEY; CDR2 reads SVGAGI. The V end was cut by 6 bases, the J end by 6 bases, with 11 bases between.

The gene calls are TRBV6-6 and TRBJ1-1; no definite D call. The CDR3 length is 14 residues. The ends were cut back, 1 base at V and 8 bases at J, with 14 bases in the middle. Germline-derived CDR1 and CDR2 are MNHNY and SVGAGI (reference sequence). The CDR3 here is CASSYFTGPTEAFF. The CDR3 DNA sequence: TGTGCCAGCAGTTACTTTACGGGTCCCACCGAAGCTTTCTTT.